The entry below describes one T cell receptor (beta chain). One end of the junction does not line up with germline, which may come from a read error. This entry comes from a study of blood T cell repertoires in COVID-19. Study details: Some COVID-19 samples were acute and others convalescent; all came from the United States, Italy and Spain. T cells, B-cell-depleted T cells, or PBMCs provided the cDNA or gDNA that served as material.

Followed over time, Seattle patients had been enrolled while infection was active. Original data processing: The authors estimated nucleated cell counts from reference gene primer amplification. This table comes from immunoSEQ multiplex PCR, and its TCRdb copy is limited to in-frame clones, with some not included. The DNA gave D and trimming, while V, J and clone size come from that table. The repertoire holds some 290,000 clones, with nearly 90% as singletons. CDR3 length equals 11 residues. Germline V lookup: CDR1 DFQATT, CDR2 SNEGSKA (reference sequence). The clonotype comes from a middle-aged woman with COVID-19, enrolled during active disease. J is TRBJ1-4 and V is TRBV20-1, with no clear D. The material sequenced was peripheral blood. The CDR3 sequence: CSASPKEKLFF. The DNA for the CDR3 is TGCAGTGCTAGTCCTAAAGAAAAACTGTTTTTT.